The clone carrying this TCR beta chain was seen a few times. The entry originates in a study of blood T cells in healthy people across ages. Combining a sample-barcoded 5' primer with a J-beta primer mix, a second PCR ran for 7 to 11 cycles. TCRdb called the 5' RACE reads again in MiXCR, with one record for every CDR3 protein. The profile covers about 840,000 distinct CDR3 sequences, with almost 30% appearing a single time and roughly a tenth taken by the ten largest. V trimming: 0 bases; J trimming: 10 bases; junction bases outside the gene matches: 8. Germline CDR1 is LGHDT and CDR2 is YNNKEL (reference sequence). The CDR3 is 14 amino acids. The same data also contributed to another study, on T cells of mothers and their children.

The chain employs TRBV3-1 and TRBJ1-1; 7 nucleotides align to TRBD1. Sequencing used blood. The source of this sequence is a woman between 35 and 50 years old in good health. The CDR3 nucleotides are TGTGCCAGCAGCCAAGATAGAAGGGGGCGAGGAGCTTTCTTT. It encodes CASSQDRRGRGAFF. The whole variable domain, filled in from reference TRBV3-1 and TRBJ1-1, reads DTAVSQTPKYLVTQMGNDKSIKCEQNLGHDTMYWYKQDSKKFLKIMFSYNNKELIINETVPNRFSPKSPDKAHLNLHINSLELGDSAVYFCASSQDRRGRGAFFGQGTRLTVV.